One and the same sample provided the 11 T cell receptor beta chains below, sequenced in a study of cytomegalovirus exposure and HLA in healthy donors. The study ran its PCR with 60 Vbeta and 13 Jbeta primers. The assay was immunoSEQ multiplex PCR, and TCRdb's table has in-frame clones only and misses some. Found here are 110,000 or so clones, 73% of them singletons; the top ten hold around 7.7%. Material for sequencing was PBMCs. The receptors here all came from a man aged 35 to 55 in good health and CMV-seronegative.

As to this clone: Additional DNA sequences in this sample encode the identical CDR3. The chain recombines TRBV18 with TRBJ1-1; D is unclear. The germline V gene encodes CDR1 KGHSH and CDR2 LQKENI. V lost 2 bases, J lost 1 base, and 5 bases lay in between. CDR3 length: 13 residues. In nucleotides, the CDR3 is TGTGCCAGCTCACCAGCGGGGAACACTGAAGCTTTCTTT. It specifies CASSPAGNTEAFF. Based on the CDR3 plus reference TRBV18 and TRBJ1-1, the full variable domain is NAGVMQNPRHLVRRRGQEARLRCSPMKGHSHVYWYRQLPEEGLKFMVYLQKENIIDESGMPKERFSAEFPKEGPSILRIQQVVRGDSAAYFCASSPAGNTEAFFGQGTRLTVV.

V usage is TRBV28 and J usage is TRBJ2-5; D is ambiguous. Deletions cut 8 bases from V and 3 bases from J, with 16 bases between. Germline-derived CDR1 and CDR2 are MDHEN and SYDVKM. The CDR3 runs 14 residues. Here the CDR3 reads CASGDSTQEETQYF. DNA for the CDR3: TGTGCCAGCGGAGATAGCACCCAAGAAGAGACCCAGTACTTC.

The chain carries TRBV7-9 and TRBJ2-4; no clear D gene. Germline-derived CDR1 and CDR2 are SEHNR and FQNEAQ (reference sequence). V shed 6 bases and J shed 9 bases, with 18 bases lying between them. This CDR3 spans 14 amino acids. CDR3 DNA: TGTGCCAGCAGTTTGACTGCCGAGGTTGGCATTCAGTACTTC. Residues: CASSLTAEVGIQYF.

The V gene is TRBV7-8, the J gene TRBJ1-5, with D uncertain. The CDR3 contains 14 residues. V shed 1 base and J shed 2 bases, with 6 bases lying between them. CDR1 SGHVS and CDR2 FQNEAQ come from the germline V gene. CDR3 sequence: CASSLVLGNQPQHF. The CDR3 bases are TGTGCCAGCAGCTTAGTCCTTGGCAATCAGCCCCAGCATTTT.

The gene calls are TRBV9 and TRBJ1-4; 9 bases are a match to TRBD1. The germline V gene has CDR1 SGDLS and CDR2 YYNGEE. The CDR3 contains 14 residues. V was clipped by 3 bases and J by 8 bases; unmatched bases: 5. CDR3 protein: CASSAGQGREKLFF. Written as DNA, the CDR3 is TGTGCCAGCAGCGCAGGACAGGGGCGAGAAAAACTGTTTTTT.

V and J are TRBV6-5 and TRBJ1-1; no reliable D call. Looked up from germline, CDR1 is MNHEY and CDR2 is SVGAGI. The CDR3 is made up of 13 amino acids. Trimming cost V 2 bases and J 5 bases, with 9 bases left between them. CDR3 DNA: TGTGCCAGCAGTTACCGCGGGAGGACTGAAGCTTTCTTT. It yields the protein CASSYRGRTEAFF.

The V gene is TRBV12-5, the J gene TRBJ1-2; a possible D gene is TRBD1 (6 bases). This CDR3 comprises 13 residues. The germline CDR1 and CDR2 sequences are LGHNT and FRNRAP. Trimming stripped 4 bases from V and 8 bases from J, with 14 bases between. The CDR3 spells CASGWRGGFGYTF. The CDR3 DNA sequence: TGTGCTAGTGGTTGGCGAGGGGGTTTCGGCTACACCTTC.

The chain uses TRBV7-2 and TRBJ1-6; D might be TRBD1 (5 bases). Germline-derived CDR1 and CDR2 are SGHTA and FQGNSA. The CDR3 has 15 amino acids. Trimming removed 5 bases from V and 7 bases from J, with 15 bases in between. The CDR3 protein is CASSVGARNNSPLHF. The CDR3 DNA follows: TGTGCCAGCAGCGTAGGGGCTCGAAACAATTCACCCCTCCACTTT.

CDR3 DNA sequence: TGTGCCAGCAGCTTAGGGGACAGGGATTCACCCCTCCACTTT. This encodes CASSLGDRDSPLHF. The chain combines TRBV7-9 with TRBJ1-6, with TRBD1 identical over 9 bases. The CDR3 is 14 residues long. V shed 1 base and J 8 bases; nucleotides not matched to a gene: 0. CDR1 and CDR2 from the germline V gene are SEHNR and FQNEAQ (reference sequence). Full variable domain (outside the CDR3, taken from reference TRBV7-9 and TRBJ1-6): DTGVSQNPRHKITKRGQNVTFRCDPISEHNRLYWYRQTLGQGPEFLTYFQNEAQLEKSRLLSDRFSAERPKGSFSTLEIQRTEQGDSAMYLCASSLGDRDSPLHFGNGTRLTVT.

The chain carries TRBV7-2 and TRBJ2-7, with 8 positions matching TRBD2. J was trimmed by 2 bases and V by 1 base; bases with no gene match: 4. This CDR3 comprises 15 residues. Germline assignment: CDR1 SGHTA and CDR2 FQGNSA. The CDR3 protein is CASSLGRGGPYEQYF. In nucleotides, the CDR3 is TGTGCCAGCAGCTTAGGCCGGGGGGGCCCCTACGAGCAGTACTTC.

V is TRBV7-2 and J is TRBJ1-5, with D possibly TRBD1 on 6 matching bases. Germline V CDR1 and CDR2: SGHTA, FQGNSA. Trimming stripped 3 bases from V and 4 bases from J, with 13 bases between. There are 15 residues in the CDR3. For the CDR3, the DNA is TGTGCCAGCAGCTTTCTACAGGGATTAAATCAGCCCCAGCATTTT. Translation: CASSFLQGLNQPQHF.